Below, one T cell receptor (beta chain) is given with its context. Its antigen remains unidentified. PCR employed 60 Vbeta and 13 Jbeta primers. Original data processing: About 10 million shared chains were among 80 million or so unique TCR beta chains counted in a later analysis. Clones were sequenced by immunoSEQ multiplex PCR, and TCRdb holds only the in-frame ones, with some missing. That table supplies the V and J calls and clone size; D and trimming were determined from the DNA. Of under 200,000 clones listed, roughly 77% are singletons. These data belong to a study of cytomegalovirus exposure and HLA in healthy donors. The V gene's germline CDR1 is SGHNT and CDR2 YYREEE (reference sequence). With 4 bases clipped from V and 6 bases from J, the junction kept 3 bases outside the gene matches. The length of the CDR3 is 13 residues. Study results and caveats: Solely CMV serostatus was available to characterize immune exposure. A later analysis found that most CMV-associated TCR beta chains appeared HLA-restricted.

The rearrangement joins TRBV5-4 to TRBJ1-2; 10 bases are a match to TRBD1. The receptor was derived from a woman between 50 and 59 years old in good health and CMV-seropositive. The sequenced sample was PBMCs. The CDR3 protein is CASSPDRGHGYTF. CDR3 sequence (DNA): TGTGCCAGCAGCCCCGACAGGGGGCATGGCTACACCTTC.